This is a list of T cell receptor beta chains from one sample in a study of beta chain features in type 1 diabetes. Sequenced by immunoSEQ multiplex PCR; TCRdb stores in-frame clones only, minus some. This table holds around 150,000 clones, approximately 10% found once. The specimen was central memory CD4+ T cells from blood. These receptors came from a man in his thirties or forties with type 1 diabetes. Both conserved end residues are part of each CDR3. The order of the fields is clone size, D gene, V gene, J gene, CDR3 DNA, CDR3 protein. A D gene is named only where the DNA matches it firmly. A clone size is listed for some rows: how often the clone was seen (once, few, many), or a class if it is expanded.

clone size: -; D gene: TRBD1; V gene: TRBV6-4; J gene: TRBJ1-2; CDR3 DNA: TGTGCCAGCAGTGACCTAGACAGGGGGCTTGGCTACACCTTC; CDR3 protein: CASSDLDRGLGYTF
clone size: few; D gene: -; V gene: TRBV18; J gene: TRBJ1-5; CDR3 DNA: TGTGCCAGCTCACCAGGGAGTGCGCATCAGCCCCAGCATTTT; CDR3 protein: CASSPGSAHQPQHF
clone size: few; D gene: TRBD1; V gene: TRBV7-2; J gene: TRBJ1-5; CDR3 DNA: TGTGCCAGCAGCTTATCTACAGGGGGGGATCAGCCCCAGCATTTT; CDR3 protein: CASSLSTGGDQPQHF
clone size: few; D gene: -; V gene: TRBV7-2; J gene: TRBJ2-7; CDR3 DNA: TGTGCCAGCAGCTTTAGAGCCGAGCAGTACTTC; CDR3 protein: CASSFRAEQYF
clone size: -; D gene: -; V gene: TRBV27; J gene: TRBJ2-3; CDR3 DNA: TGTGCCAGCAGTTTCTCCCGACCTAGCGGGACAGGGGCAGATACGCAGTATTTT; CDR3 protein: CASSFSRPSGTGADTQYF
clone size: few; D gene: TRBD2; V gene: TRBV7-2; J gene: TRBJ2-1; CDR3 DNA: TGTGCCAGCAGTCTAGCGGGGGGGAATGAGCAGTTCTTC; CDR3 protein: CASSLAGGNEQFF
clone size: few; D gene: -; V gene: TRBV7-2; J gene: TRBJ2-1; CDR3 DNA: TGTGCCAGCAGCTTAGAGCTGTCCAATGAGCAGTTCTTC; CDR3 protein: CASSLELSNEQFF
clone size: -; D gene: TRBD2; V gene: TRBV19; J gene: TRBJ2-5; CDR3 DNA: TGTGCCAGTAAGGCCCAAGCGGGAGAAGAGACCCAGTACTTC; CDR3 protein: CASKAQAGEETQYF
clone size: few; D gene: -; V gene: TRBV7-9; J gene: TRBJ2-5; CDR3 DNA: TGTGCCAGCAGCCTCCCCTCAAAGGAGGTGACGGAGACCCAGTACTTC; CDR3 protein: CASSLPSKEVTETQYF
clone size: many; D gene: TRBD2; V gene: TRBV7-2; J gene: TRBJ2-5; CDR3 DNA: TGTGCCAGCAGCTTAACTAGCGCGAAAGAGACCCAGTACTTC; CDR3 protein: CASSLTSAKETQYF
clone size: few; D gene: TRBD1; V gene: TRBV27; J gene: TRBJ2-3; CDR3 DNA: TGTGCCAGCAGTTCGATCGACAGGGCAGATACGCAGTATTTT; CDR3 protein: CASSSIDRADTQYF
clone size: few; D gene: TRBD2; V gene: TRBV18; J gene: TRBJ2-7; CDR3 DNA: TGTGCCAGCTCACCGACTAGCGGGGGATACGAGCAGTACTTC; CDR3 protein: CASSPTSGGYEQYF
clone size: few; D gene: -; V gene: TRBV5-6; J gene: TRBJ1-1; CDR3 DNA: TGTGCCAGCAGCTTTCGGGGGAACACTGAAGCTTTCTTT; CDR3 protein: CASSFRGNTEAFF
clone size: few; D gene: TRBD2; V gene: TRBV11-2; J gene: TRBJ2-1; CDR3 DNA: TGTGCCAGCAGCGATGGACTAGCGGTCTACAATGAGCAGTTCTTC; CDR3 protein: CASSDGLAVYNEQFF
clone size: few; D gene: -; V gene: TRBV5-1; J gene: TRBJ2-3; CDR3 DNA: TGCGCCAGCAGCTTGGGACAGGTAGAAGATACGCAGTATTTT; CDR3 protein: CASSLGQVEDTQYF
clone size: few; D gene: -; V gene: TRBV9; J gene: TRBJ2-5; CDR3 DNA: TGTGCCAGCCGGGTGGGTGAGACCCAGTACTTC; CDR3 protein: CASRVGETQYF
clone size: few; D gene: TRBD1; V gene: TRBV30; J gene: TRBJ1-4; CDR3 DNA: TGTGCCTGGGCTTGGGGACAGGGTAATGAAAAACTGTTTTTT; CDR3 protein: CAWAWGQGNEKLFF
clone size: -; D gene: -; V gene: TRBV4-3; J gene: TRBJ2-7; CDR3 DNA: TGCGCCAGCAGCCACCCGGACAGCTACGAGCAGTACTTC; CDR3 protein: CASSHPDSYEQYF
clone size: few; D gene: -; V gene: TRBV7-2; J gene: TRBJ2-7; CDR3 DNA: TGTGCCAGTCGGTGGGATAGTCTGGGGCTCTACGAGCAGTACTTC; CDR3 protein: CASRWDSLGLYEQYF
clone size: few; D gene: TRBD2; V gene: TRBV5-1; J gene: TRBJ2-2; CDR3 DNA: TGCGCCAGCAGCTTGGGGACTAGCGACACCGGGGAGCTGTTTTTT; CDR3 protein: CASSLGTSDTGELFF
clone size: -; D gene: TRBD1; V gene: TRBV19; J gene: TRBJ1-5; CDR3 DNA: TGTGCCAGTAGTTTGGACAGGGGGCAACCACGCAATCAGCCCCAGCATTTT; CDR3 protein: CASSLDRGQPRNQPQHF
clone size: few; D gene: TRBD1; V gene: TRBV7-9; J gene: TRBJ2-5; CDR3 DNA: TGTGCCAGCAGCTTGGATCCGGGACAGGGGGCAGAGACCCAGTACTTC; CDR3 protein: CASSLDPGQGAETQYF
clone size: -; D gene: -; V gene: TRBV30; J gene: TRBJ2-1; CDR3 DNA: TGTGCCTGGAGTACCAGGCCGAAGCAGTTCTTC; CDR3 protein: CAWSTRPKQFF
clone size: few; D gene: -; V gene: TRBV28; J gene: TRBJ2-1; CDR3 DNA: TGTGCCAGCAGTCCTAGGGACTCTCCAAGCTCCTACAATGAGCAGTTCTTC; CDR3 protein: CASSPRDSPSSYNEQFF
clone size: -; D gene: TRBD2; V gene: TRBV5-1; J gene: TRBJ2-3; CDR3 DNA: TGCGCCAGCAGCCTTCCGCTAGCGGGAGGGAGCACAGATACGCAGTATTTT; CDR3 protein: CASSLPLAGGSTDTQYF
clone size: few; D gene: -; V gene: TRBV5-1; J gene: TRBJ2-3; CDR3 DNA: TGCGCCAGCAGCTTGGCGGACTACACAGATACGCAGTATTTT; CDR3 protein: CASSLADYTDTQYF
clone size: -; D gene: TRBD1; V gene: TRBV30; J gene: TRBJ2-7; CDR3 DNA: TGTGCCTGGAGTTCCGGGACAGCCTTCTACGAGCAGTACTTC; CDR3 protein: CAWSSGTAFYEQYF
clone size: -; D gene: -; V gene: TRBV29-1; J gene: TRBJ2-7; CDR3 DNA: TGCAGCGTGCGCGGTGGGGACACCGAGCAGTACTTC; CDR3 protein: CSVRGGDTEQYF
clone size: -; D gene: -; V gene: TRBV7-2; J gene: TRBJ2-1; CDR3 DNA: TGTGCCAGCAGCTTGGGCGGGAACTCCTACAATGAGCAGTTCTTC; CDR3 protein: CASSLGGNSYNEQFF
clone size: -; D gene: TRBD1; V gene: TRBV27; J gene: TRBJ2-1; CDR3 DNA: TGTGCCAGCAGTCCCTGGACAGGGGGGACGGGTGAGCAGTTCTTC; CDR3 protein: CASSPWTGGTGEQFF
clone size: few; D gene: -; V gene: TRBV7-2; J gene: TRBJ2-7; CDR3 DNA: TGTGCCAGCAGCTTTAACTCGGGCTACGAGCAGTACTTC; CDR3 protein: CASSFNSGYEQYF
clone size: few; D gene: -; V gene: TRBV5-6; J gene: TRBJ1-4; CDR3 DNA: TGTGCCAGCAGTGAACAGCTAATTAATGAAAAACTGTTTTTT; CDR3 protein: CASSEQLINEKLFF
clone size: -; D gene: -; V gene: TRBV7-9; J gene: TRBJ2-7; CDR3 DNA: TGTGCCAGCGACTCGGACAGAACCTACGAGCAGTACTTC; CDR3 protein: CASDSDRTYEQYF
clone size: -; D gene: TRBD1; V gene: TRBV2; J gene: TRBJ2-7; CDR3 DNA: TGTGCCAGCAGTGAAGAAGGACAGGGGCTTGGGGGAGAGATCCTCAAGCAGTACTTC; CDR3 protein: CASSEEGQGLGGEILKQYF
clone size: -; D gene: -; V gene: TRBV21-1; J gene: TRBJ2-1; CDR3 DNA: TGTGCCAGCAGCAATAGGGGGCTAGCGGGATTCAATGAGCAGTTCTTC; CDR3 protein: CASSNRGLAGFNEQFF
clone size: few; D gene: -; V gene: TRBV29-1; J gene: TRBJ1-1; CDR3 DNA: TGCAGCGTTGAAGGGAGGAACACTGAAGCTTTCTTT; CDR3 protein: CSVEGRNTEAFF
clone size: few; D gene: TRBD2; V gene: TRBV28; J gene: TRBJ2-1; CDR3 DNA: TGTGCCAGCAGTTTACCAGTAGCGGGAGGCGGTTACAATGAGCAGTTCTTC; CDR3 protein: CASSLPVAGGGYNEQFF
clone size: few; D gene: TRBD1; V gene: TRBV19; J gene: TRBJ1-2; CDR3 DNA: TGTGCCAGCCTGGACAGGGGGTCAATCTATGGCTACACCTTC; CDR3 protein: CASLDRGSIYGYTF
clone size: -; D gene: -; V gene: TRBV7-6; J gene: TRBJ2-2; CDR3 DNA: TGTGCCAGCAGCCCGGGGGCCGGGGAGCTGTTTTTT; CDR3 protein: CASSPGAGELFF
clone size: -; D gene: TRBD1; V gene: TRBV12-5; J gene: TRBJ2-1; CDR3 DNA: TGTGCTAGTGGTTCCCGGGACAGTGACAATGAGCAGTTCTTC; CDR3 protein: CASGSRDSDNEQFF
clone size: -; D gene: -; V gene: TRBV28; J gene: TRBJ1-1; CDR3 DNA: TGTGCCAGCAGTTCGCCGGGAGGGAACACTGAAGCTTTCTTT; CDR3 protein: CASSSPGGNTEAFF
clone size: -; D gene: -; V gene: TRBV19; J gene: TRBJ2-1; CDR3 DNA: TGTGCCTCAGAGGGTCGAGGTACATTCTACAATGAGCAGTTCTTC; CDR3 protein: CASEGRGTFYNEQFF
clone size: -; D gene: TRBD1; V gene: TRBV5-4; J gene: TRBJ1-4; CDR3 DNA: TGTGCCAGCAGCCCGGCGGACAGGCTTAATGAAAAACTGTTTTTT; CDR3 protein: CASSPADRLNEKLFF
clone size: few; D gene: -; V gene: TRBV28; J gene: TRBJ2-7; CDR3 DNA: TGTGCCAGCAGTCTCCCCTTGTACGAGCAGTACTTC; CDR3 protein: CASSLPLYEQYF
clone size: few; D gene: -; V gene: TRBV11-2; J gene: TRBJ1-1; CDR3 DNA: TGTGCCAGCAGCCCGTTGGGGGCGGGCAGCGCTTTCTTT; CDR3 protein: CASSPLGAGSAFF
clone size: few; D gene: -; V gene: TRBV27; J gene: TRBJ1-5; CDR3 DNA: TGTGCCAGCAATCACGGAGGTGGCAATCAGCCCCAGCATTTT; CDR3 protein: CASNHGGGNQPQHF
clone size: -; D gene: TRBD1; V gene: TRBV27; J gene: TRBJ2-6; CDR3 DNA: TGTGCCAGCAGTCCGACAGGGGTCTCTGGGGCCAACGTCCTGACTTTC; CDR3 protein: CASSPTGVSGANVLTF
clone size: few; D gene: -; V gene: TRBV28; J gene: TRBJ1-1; CDR3 DNA: TGTGCCAGCATTACCGGCGCGTACGGGGAAGCTTTCTTT; CDR3 protein: CASITGAYGEAFF
clone size: few; D gene: TRBD2; V gene: TRBV2; J gene: TRBJ2-3; CDR3 DNA: TGTGCCAGCAGTGACAGGGAGGGGGATACGCAGTATTTT; CDR3 protein: CASSDREGDTQYF